These 2 T cell receptor beta chains were all obtained from the same sample, sequenced in a study of T cells after yellow fever vaccination. TCRdb analysed the 5' RACE reads with MiXCR anew, one entry per CDR3 protein. The sample has fewer than 400,000 distinct CDR3 sequences, under 7.5% seen once. Here the sequenced sample was PBMCs, taken 5 days after the yellow fever booster vaccination. The receptor source for this set is a man aged 25-45 years who received the YFV17D yellow fever vaccine.

The sample holds many counts of this clonotype. The chain is built from TRBV12-5 and TRBJ2-3; D not resolved. The CDR3 is 18 amino acids. CDR1 LGHNT and CDR2 FRNRAP come from the germline V gene. Trimming cost V 1 base and J 3 bases, with 20 bases left between them. The chain's CDR3 is CASGLEEEAVAATDTQYF. The CDR3 bases are TGTGCTAGTGGTTTGGAGGAAGAGGCCGTGGCAGCAACAGATACGCAGTATTTT.

This clonotype was recorded many times. V usage is TRBV7-9 and J usage is TRBJ1-6, with TRBD1 matching 8 bases. The CDR3 has 15 residues. V lost 5 bases and J lost 8; bases outside the gene matches: 8. Germline-derived CDR1 and CDR2 are SEHNR and FQNEAQ (reference sequence). CDR3 sequence (DNA): TGTGCCAGCAGCGACCACCAGGGGGCTTATTCACCCCTCCACTTT. Residues: CASSDHQGAYSPLHF.